This entry features one T cell receptor beta chain sequence. The antigen is unknown. These data belong to a study of T cells in Graves' hyperthyroidism and ophthalmopathy. V dropped 4 bases and J dropped 1 base, with 10 bases sitting between them. Germline V gives CDR1 SQVTM, CDR2 ANQGSEA. The CDR3 is 13 amino acids. Study findings and constraints: The majority of expanded thyroid clonotypes above 0.001 also appeared in blood. A median about 6.5 months before onset, the model predicted ophthalmopathy.

Exclusion followed for patients with uncontrolled infection, other autoimmune disease, pregnancy or lactation. Isolation of PBMCs was performed on around 9.3 ml fresh peripheral blood. Amplified regions were TCR beta CDR3 sequences from RNA transcripts. The TCR CDR3 first-round RT-PCR relied on the HTBI primer set. Via MiXCR, TCRdb re-called the multiplex PCR reads, giving one row per CDR3 protein. This table holds 490,000 or so distinct CDR3 sequences, 20% to 25% found once. The sample comprised blood. The rearrangement joins TRBV29-1 to TRBJ1-1; D might be TRBD1 (6 bases). The TCR originated in a woman between 70 and 85 years old with Graves' ophthalmopathy. Here the CDR3 DNA reads TGCAGCGTTGCCGGGACAACGAACACTGAAGCTTTCTTT. As protein: CSVAGTTNTEAFF.